The clone carrying this T cell receptor (beta chain) was seen a handful of times. cDNA reverse transcribed from extracted RNA served as the sequencing template. The assay was immunoSEQ multiplex PCR, and TCRdb's table has in-frame clones only and misses some. The data contain tens of thousands of clones, 45% to 50% of them singletons. These data belong to a study of CD8+ T cells in alopecia areata. Alopecia areata patients gave lesional scalp punch biopsies and peripheral blood samples. Trimming pared 2 bases from V and 6 bases from J, leaving 14 bases between. This CDR3 is 15 amino acids long. Per the germline V gene, CDR1 is SNHLY and CDR2 is FYNNEI.

Sequencing used CD8+ T cells sorted from blood, obtained at week 0. The rearrangement uses TRBV2 and TRBJ1-5; tentative D call: TRBD1 (5 bases). This sequence was found in a human donor with alopecia areata. CDR3 DNA sequence: TGTGCCAGCAGTGAATGGGGCCCCGGGGGTCAGCCCCAGCATTTT. The encoded protein is CASSEWGPGGQPQHF.